The present TCR beta chain was sequenced within a study of T cell repertoires in cytomegalovirus infection. The germline CDR1 and CDR2 sequences are LNHDA and SQIVND (reference sequence). Trimming removed 5 bases from V and 4 bases from J; junction bases left unmatched: 2. The CDR3 runs to 14 residues. TCRdb reprocessed the reads via MiXCR and lists one record per CDR3 protein. The sample includes approximately 250,000 distinct CDR3 sequences, roughly 10% of them seen just once. Broader study findings: There were HLA-C-restricted CMV-specific TCR beta clonotypes dominating the ex vivo response.

A remark on this clonotype: The antigen is not known.

The sequence was collected from a human donor in good health (CMV status not recorded). Some clones in this sample may be carry-over from other donors' samples. The sample consisted of PBMCs. The chain links TRBV19 to TRBJ2-2; 9 bases fit TRBD2. The CDR3 spells CASSPSGATGELFF. Here the CDR3 DNA reads TGTGCCAGTAGTCCTAGCGGGGCCACCGGGGAGCTGTTTTTT. Supplemented by reference TRBV19 and TRBJ2-2, the full variable domain reads DGGITQSPKYLFRKEGQNVTLSCEQNLNHDAMYWYRQDPGQGLRLIYYSQIVNDFQKGDIAEGYSVSREKKESFPLTVTSAQKNPTAFYLCASSPSGATGELFFGEGSRLTVL.